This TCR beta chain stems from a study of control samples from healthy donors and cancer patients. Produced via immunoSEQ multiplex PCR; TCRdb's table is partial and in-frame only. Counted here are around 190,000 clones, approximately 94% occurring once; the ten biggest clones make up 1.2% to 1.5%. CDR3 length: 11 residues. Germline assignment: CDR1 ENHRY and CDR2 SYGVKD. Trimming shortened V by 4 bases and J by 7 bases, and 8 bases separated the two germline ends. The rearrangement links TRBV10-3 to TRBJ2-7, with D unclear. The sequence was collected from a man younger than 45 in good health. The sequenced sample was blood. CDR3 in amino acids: CAISGVGEQYF. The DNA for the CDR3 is TGTGCCATCAGTGGGGTAGGGGAGCAGTACTTC.